These 4 T cell receptor beta chains came from one sample sequenced in a study of T cells after yellow fever vaccination. TCRdb processed the 5' RACE reads anew with MiXCR; each CDR3 protein has one entry. The repertoire has under 550,000 distinct CDR3 sequences, 20% to 25% of them found once; the top ten carry approximately 15%. The sample was PBMCs, taken around 3 weeks after the first yellow fever vaccination. These TCRs come from a man aged 18 to 35 who received the YFV17D yellow fever vaccine.

This rearrangement joins TRBV18 to TRBJ2-5; 8 bases align to TRBD1. In germline, CDR1 is KGHSH, CDR2 LQKENI. The CDR3 consists of 15 residues. V lost 3 bases and J lost 1; bases outside the gene matches: 4. For the CDR3, the DNA is TGTGCCAGCTCACCTCAGGGGGCTCTCCAAGAGACCCAGTACTTC. Its translation: CASSPQGALQETQYF.

This clonotype was detected a few times. The gene calls are TRBV7-9 and TRBJ1-1; TRBD1 is a possible D gene (5 bases). The CDR3 sequence is 16 residues long. Germline V CDR1 and CDR2: SEHNR, FQNEAQ (reference sequence). V was pared by 5 bases and J by 1 base, with 17 bases between. The CDR3 loop reads CASSPRVAGPNTEAFF. In DNA, the CDR3 is TGTGCCAGCAGCCCGAGGGTGGCAGGGCCGAACACTGAAGCTTTCTTT.

This clonotype was seen at least ten times. J is TRBJ2-5 and V is TRBV12-3 or TRBV12-4, with D unclear. V was shortened by 6 bases and J by 9 bases, with 14 bases between the two germline ends. The CDR3 has 12 amino acids. The CDR3 bases are TGTGCCAGCAGCCGTCGGGTTGGGGCCCAGTACTTC. It is translated as CASSRRVGAQYF.

V gene TRBV7-2 combines with J gene TRBJ1-2, with D tentatively TRBD1 (6 bases). Trimming removed 4 bases at V and 4 bases at J, with 13 bases between. Germline CDR1 and CDR2: SGHTA and FQGNSA. This CDR3 region has 14 residues. CDR3 nucleotide sequence: TGTGCCAGCAGCTCCTCAACAGGGTTCTATGGCTACACCTTC. Encoded protein: CASSSSTGFYGYTF.